This is a list of T cell receptor beta chains from one sample in a study of shared clonotypes between healthy human individuals. Produced via immunoSEQ multiplex PCR; TCRdb's table is partial and in-frame only. The repertoire has 760,000 or so clones, roughly 96% of them found once; the top ten carry over 0.2%. Sequenced sample: naive CD8+ T cells sorted from blood. These receptors came from a man between 25 and 39 years old in good health. Both conserved end residues are part of each CDR3. The D gene is left open where the match is weak. Clone size is stated in some rows and not others, as once, few, many or a class when expanded.

J gene,D gene,V gene,clone size,CDR3 DNA,CDR3 protein
TRBJ2-7,.,TRBV6-5,.,TGTGCCAGCAGTTGGGCGGAGTCCTACGAGCAGTACTTC,CASSWAESYEQYF
TRBJ2-7,TRBD2,TRBV7-2,.,TGTGCCAGCAGCCCAGACGCTAGCGGATACGAGCAGTACTTC,CASSPDASGYEQYF
TRBJ2-1,TRBD2,TRBV7-8,.,TGTGCCAGCAGCTTAGGGAGCGGGAGTGCTTACAATGAGCAGTTCTTC,CASSLGSGSAYNEQFF
TRBJ2-1,TRBD2,TRBV14,.,TGTGCCAGCAGCCTATTAGCGGGAGGGGACAATGAGCAGTTCTTC,CASSLLAGGDNEQFF
TRBJ2-2,TRBD2,TRBV9,.,TGTGCCAGCAGCATACCTAGGGCTAGCGGGAATGTTGGGGAGCTGTTTTTT,CASSIPRASGNVGELFF
TRBJ1-4,TRBD1,TRBV29-1,.,TGCAGTGCAATTGGGACAGGGGGTGAAAAACTGTTTTTT,CSAIGTGGEKLFF
TRBJ2-1,.,TRBV5-1,once,TGCGCCAGCAGCTTTAATGGACCCCCCTCCTACAATGAGCAGTTCTTC,CASSFNGPPSYNEQFF
TRBJ2-7,TRBD1,TRBV10-3,.,TGTGCCATCAGTGAGGCGGGACAGGGGGCCCCCTACGAGCAGTACTTC,CAISEAGQGAPYEQYF
TRBJ2-1,.,TRBV7-9,.,TGTGCCAGCACCCCTGTCCCCACTACGAACAATGAGCAGTTCTTC,CASTPVPTTNNEQFF
TRBJ2-1,.,TRBV7-2,.,TGTGCCAGCAGCCCCGAGACGGGAGTAGCCTACAATGAGCAGTTCTTC,CASSPETGVAYNEQFF
TRBJ1-3,.,TRBV5-1,once,TGCGCCAGCAGCCTTTTGGGGACGGGAGGAAACACCATATATTTT,CASSLLGTGGNTIYF
TRBJ2-3,.,TRBV18,.,TGTGCCAGCTCACCGGATCACTGGACAGCCCCTCGAACAGATACGCAGTATTTT,CASSPDHWTAPRTDTQYF
TRBJ2-3,TRBD2,TRBV7-9,.,TGTGCCAGCAGCGGTCTAGCGGGAGGGATAGATACGCAGTATTTT,CASSGLAGGIDTQYF
TRBJ1-3,.,TRBV5-6,.,TGTGCCAGCAGCGAGACTAACTCTGGAAACACCATATATTTT,CASSETNSGNTIYF
TRBJ2-2,.,TRBV6-5,.,TGTGCCAGCAGTTACTCGGGCGGAGAGTACACCGGGGAGCTGTTTTTT,CASSYSGGEYTGELFF
TRBJ2-1,TRBD2,TRBV5-1,.,TGCGCCAGCAGCTTGGCCGGCCTAGCGGGGACCTACAATGAGCAGTTCTTC,CASSLAGLAGTYNEQFF
TRBJ2-7,TRBD1,TRBV7-8,.,TGTGCCAGCAGCCTGGGACAGGGAGCCTACGAGCAGTACTTC,CASSLGQGAYEQYF
TRBJ1-1,.,TRBV13,.,TGTGCCAGCAGCCCGGGACATGGGAACACTGAAGCTTTCTTT,CASSPGHGNTEAFF
TRBJ1-2,.,TRBV7-8,.,TGTGCCAGCAGCACTGGACCGCCAGAGGCTGGCTACACCTTC,CASSTGPPEAGYTF
TRBJ1-1,.,TRBV29-1,.,TGCAGCGTTGTTTTGGGAACTGAAGCTTTCTTT,CSVVLGTEAFF
TRBJ2-1,TRBD2,TRBV7-9,.,TGTGCCAGCAGCTTAGTGGCGCGCGGCCTAGCGGGGGAAGACAATGAGCAGTTCTTC,CASSLVARGLAGEDNEQFF
TRBJ1-3,TRBD1,TRBV4-3,.,TGCGCCAGCAGCCAAGGGACAGGGGCTGGAAACACCATATATTTT,CASSQGTGAGNTIYF
TRBJ1-4,.,TRBV19,.,TGTGCCAGTACCGGAATTGACACCGGGGCTAATGAAAAACTGTTTTTT,CASTGIDTGANEKLFF
TRBJ2-1,.,TRBV7-3,.,TGTGCCAGCAGCTTAAACCCCACCTACAATGAGCAGTTCTTC,CASSLNPTYNEQFF
TRBJ2-3,TRBD1,TRBV19,.,TGTGCCAGTGGTCTGGGACAGGGCGCAGATACGCAGTATTTT,CASGLGQGADTQYF
TRBJ2-2,.,TRBV29-1,.,TGCAGCGTTGAAATAGGCGGGATGACCGGGGAGCTGTTTTTT,CSVEIGGMTGELFF
TRBJ2-1,TRBD1,TRBV28,.,TGTGCCAGCAGGGACAGGGGATTAGATGTTGAGCAGTTCTTC,CASRDRGLDVEQFF
TRBJ1-4,.,TRBV4-1,.,TGCGCCAGCAGCCATCCCAGAACGGACGTTGATGAAAAACTGTTTTTT,CASSHPRTDVDEKLFF